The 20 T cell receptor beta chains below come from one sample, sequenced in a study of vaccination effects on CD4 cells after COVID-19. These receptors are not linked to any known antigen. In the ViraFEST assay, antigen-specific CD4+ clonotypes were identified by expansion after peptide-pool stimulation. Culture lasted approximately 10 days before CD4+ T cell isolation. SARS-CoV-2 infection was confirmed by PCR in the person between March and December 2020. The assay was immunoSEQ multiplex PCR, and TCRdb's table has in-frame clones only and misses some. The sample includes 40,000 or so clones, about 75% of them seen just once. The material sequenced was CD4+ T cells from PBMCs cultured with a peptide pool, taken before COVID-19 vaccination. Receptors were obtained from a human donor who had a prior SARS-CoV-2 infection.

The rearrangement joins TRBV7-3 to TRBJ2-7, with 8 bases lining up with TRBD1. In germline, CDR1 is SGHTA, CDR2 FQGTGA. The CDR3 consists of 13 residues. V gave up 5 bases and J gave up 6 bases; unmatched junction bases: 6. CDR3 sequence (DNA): TGTGCCAGCAGCCCGTCAGGGGGCATCGAGCAGTACTTC. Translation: CASSPSGGIEQYF.

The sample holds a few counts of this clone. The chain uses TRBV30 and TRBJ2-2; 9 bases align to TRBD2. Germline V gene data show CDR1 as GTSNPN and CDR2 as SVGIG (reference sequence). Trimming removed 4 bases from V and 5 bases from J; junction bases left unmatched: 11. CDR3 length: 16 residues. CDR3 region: CAWMPLSGRGTGELFF. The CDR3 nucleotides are TGTGCCTGGATGCCCCTTAGCGGGAGAGGGACCGGGGAGCTGTTTTTT.

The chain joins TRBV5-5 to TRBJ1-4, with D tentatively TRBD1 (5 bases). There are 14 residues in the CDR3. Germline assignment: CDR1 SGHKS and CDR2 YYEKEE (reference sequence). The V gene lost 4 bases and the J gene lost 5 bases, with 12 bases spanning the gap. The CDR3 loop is CASSPGPINEKLFF. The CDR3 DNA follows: TGTGCCAGCAGCCCGGGACCGATAAATGAAAAACTGTTTTTT.

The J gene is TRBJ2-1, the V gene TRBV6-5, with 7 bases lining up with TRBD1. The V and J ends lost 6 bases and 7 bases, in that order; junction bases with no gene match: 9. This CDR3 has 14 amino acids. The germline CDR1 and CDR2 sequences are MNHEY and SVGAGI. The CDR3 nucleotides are TGTGCCAGCAGGTCCGGGACAGTTCGGAATGAGCAGTTCTTC. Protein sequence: CASRSGTVRNEQFF.

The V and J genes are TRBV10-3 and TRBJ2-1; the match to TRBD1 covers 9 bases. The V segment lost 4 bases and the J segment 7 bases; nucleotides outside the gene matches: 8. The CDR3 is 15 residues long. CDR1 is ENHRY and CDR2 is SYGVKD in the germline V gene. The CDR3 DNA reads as TGTGCCATCAGTGCTGGGACAGGGCCCCGAAATGAGCAGTTCTTC. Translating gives CAISAGTGPRNEQFF.

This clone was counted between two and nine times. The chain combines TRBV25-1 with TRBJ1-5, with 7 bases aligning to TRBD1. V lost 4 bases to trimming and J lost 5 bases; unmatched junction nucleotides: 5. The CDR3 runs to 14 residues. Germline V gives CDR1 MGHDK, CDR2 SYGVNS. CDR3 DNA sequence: TGTGCCAGCAGTGGGGCAGGGGGGGATCAGCCCCAGCATTTT. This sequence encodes CASSGAGGDQPQHF.

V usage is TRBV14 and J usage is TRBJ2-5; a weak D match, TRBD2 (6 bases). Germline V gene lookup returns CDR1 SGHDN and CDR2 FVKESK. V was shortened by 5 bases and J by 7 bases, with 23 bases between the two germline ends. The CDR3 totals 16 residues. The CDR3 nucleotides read TGTGCCAGCAGCAACTTCGGAGGGCCGAGTTCGGGGACCCAGTACTTC. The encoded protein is CASSNFGGPSSGTQYF.

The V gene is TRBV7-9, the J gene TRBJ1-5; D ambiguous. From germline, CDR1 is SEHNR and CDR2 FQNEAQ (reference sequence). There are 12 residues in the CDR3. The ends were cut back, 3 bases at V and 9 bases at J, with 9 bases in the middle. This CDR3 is CASSLFLGPQHF. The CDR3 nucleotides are TGTGCCAGCAGCTTGTTTTTAGGGCCCCAGCATTTT.

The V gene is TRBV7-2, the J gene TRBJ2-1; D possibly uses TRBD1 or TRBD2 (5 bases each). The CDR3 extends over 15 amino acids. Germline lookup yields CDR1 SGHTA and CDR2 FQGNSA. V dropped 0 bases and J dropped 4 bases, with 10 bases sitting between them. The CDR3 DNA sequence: TGTGCCAGCAGCTTAGCTCGAGGGGCGTACAATGAGCAGTTCTTC. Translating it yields CASSLARGAYNEQFF.

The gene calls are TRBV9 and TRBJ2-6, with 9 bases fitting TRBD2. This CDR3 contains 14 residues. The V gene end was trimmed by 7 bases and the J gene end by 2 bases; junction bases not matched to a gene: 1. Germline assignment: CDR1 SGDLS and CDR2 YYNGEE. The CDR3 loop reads CASGGRAGANVLTF. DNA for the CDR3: TGTGCCAGCGGCGGGAGGGCTGGGGCCAACGTCCTGACTTTC.

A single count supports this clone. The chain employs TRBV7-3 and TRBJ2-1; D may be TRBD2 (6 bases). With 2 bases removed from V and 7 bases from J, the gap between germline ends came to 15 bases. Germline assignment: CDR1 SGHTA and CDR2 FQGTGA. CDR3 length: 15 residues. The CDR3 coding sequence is TGTGCCAGCAGCTTATTCCCGACTAGTCTAAATGAGCAGTTCTTC. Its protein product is CASSLFPTSLNEQFF.

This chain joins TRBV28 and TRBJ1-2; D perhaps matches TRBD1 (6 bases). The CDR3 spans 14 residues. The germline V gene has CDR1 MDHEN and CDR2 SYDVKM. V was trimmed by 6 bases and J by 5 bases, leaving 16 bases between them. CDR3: CASRTLGGGYGYTF. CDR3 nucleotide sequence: TGTGCCAGCAGGACCCTCGGGGGCGGGTATGGCTACACCTTC.

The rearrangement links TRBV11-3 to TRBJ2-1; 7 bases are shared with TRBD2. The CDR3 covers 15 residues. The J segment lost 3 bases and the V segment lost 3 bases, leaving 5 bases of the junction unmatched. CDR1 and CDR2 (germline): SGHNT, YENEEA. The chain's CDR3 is CASSFQSGIYNEQFF. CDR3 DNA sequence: TGTGCCAGCAGCTTCCAAAGCGGGATCTACAATGAGCAGTTCTTC.

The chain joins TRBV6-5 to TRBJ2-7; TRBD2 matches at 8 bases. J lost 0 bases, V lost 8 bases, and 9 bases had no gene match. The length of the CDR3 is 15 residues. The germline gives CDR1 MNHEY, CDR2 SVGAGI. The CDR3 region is CASAQASGLSYEQYF. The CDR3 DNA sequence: TGTGCCAGCGCACAAGCTAGCGGGCTCTCCTACGAGCAGTACTTC.

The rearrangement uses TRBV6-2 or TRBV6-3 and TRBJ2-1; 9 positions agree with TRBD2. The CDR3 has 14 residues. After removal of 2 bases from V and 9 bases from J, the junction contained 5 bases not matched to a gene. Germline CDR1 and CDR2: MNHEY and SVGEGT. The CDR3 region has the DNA TGTGCCAGCAGTTACCTGCGGGAGGGCGGTGAGCAGTTCTTC. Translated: CASSYLREGGEQFF.

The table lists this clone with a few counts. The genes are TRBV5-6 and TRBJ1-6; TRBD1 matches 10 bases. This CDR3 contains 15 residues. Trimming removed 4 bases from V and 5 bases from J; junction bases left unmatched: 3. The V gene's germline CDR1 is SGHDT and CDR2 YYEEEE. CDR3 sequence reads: CASSPGTGDNSPLHF. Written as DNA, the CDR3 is TGTGCCAGCAGCCCGGGGACAGGGGATAATTCACCCCTCCACTTT.

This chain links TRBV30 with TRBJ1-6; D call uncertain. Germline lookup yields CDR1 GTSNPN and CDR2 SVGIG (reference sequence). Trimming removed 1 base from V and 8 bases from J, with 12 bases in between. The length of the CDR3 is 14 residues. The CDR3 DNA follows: TGTGCCTGGAGTGGATCAGTTGGGCATTCACCCCTCCACTTT. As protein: CAWSGSVGHSPLHF.

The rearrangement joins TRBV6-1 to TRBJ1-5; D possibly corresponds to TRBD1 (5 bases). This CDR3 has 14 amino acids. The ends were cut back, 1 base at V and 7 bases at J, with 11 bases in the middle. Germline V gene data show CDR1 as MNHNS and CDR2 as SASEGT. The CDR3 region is CASSEGRGIQPQHF. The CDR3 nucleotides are TGTGCCAGCAGTGAAGGTCGGGGGATCCAGCCCCAGCATTTT.

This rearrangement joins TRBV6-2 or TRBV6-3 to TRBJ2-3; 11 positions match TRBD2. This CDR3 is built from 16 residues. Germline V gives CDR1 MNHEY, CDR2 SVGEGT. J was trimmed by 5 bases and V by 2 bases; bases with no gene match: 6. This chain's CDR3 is CASSYRSGGAVDTQYF. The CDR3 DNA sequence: TGTGCCAGCAGTTACCGTAGCGGGGGGGCCGTAGATACGCAGTATTTT.

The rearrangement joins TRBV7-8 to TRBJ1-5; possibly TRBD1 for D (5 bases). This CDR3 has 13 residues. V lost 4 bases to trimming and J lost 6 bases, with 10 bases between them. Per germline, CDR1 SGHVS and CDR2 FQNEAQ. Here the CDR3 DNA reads TGTGCCAGCAGCTCGACTGGGACTCAGCCCCAGCATTTT. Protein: CASSSTGTQPQHF.